This T cell receptor (beta chain) was identified in a study of blood T cell repertoires in COVID-19. For the study at large: Acute-phase and convalescent COVID-19 samples originated in the United States, Italy and Spain.

The CDR3 is 15 amino acids. Germline V gene data show CDR1 as MNHEY and CDR2 as SVGEGT. V was clipped by 0 bases and J by 7 bases, with 10 bases between them. Here immunoSEQ multiplex PCR was the method, and the copy in TCRdb shows in-frame clones only, minus some. This sample carries over 120,000 clones, about 88% of them seen once, and the ten largest clones take over 2.5%. Sample: peripheral blood. The receptor was isolated from a human donor with acute or convalescent COVID-19. The donor label of this sample is uncertain. V is TRBV6-2 or TRBV6-3 and J is TRBJ1-6, with TRBD1 as a possible D gene (6 bases). In nucleotides, the CDR3 is TGTGCCAGCAGTTACTCGTACAGGGCAAATTCACCCCTCCACTTT. The encoded protein is CASSYSYRANSPLHF.